This TCR beta chain comes out of a study of shared clonotypes between healthy human individuals. For the study at large: Those who served as donors were two women and a few men between the ages of 18 and 49.

In germline, CDR1 is MNHEY, CDR2 SMNVEV (reference sequence). V lost 4 bases, J lost 4 bases, and 9 bases lay in between. The CDR3 totals 13 residues. In regard to this clone: Its antigen is undetermined.

CD8 cells classed as naive were CD45RO-negative and positively selected for CCR7, excluding terminally differentiated effector memory CD45RA+ cells. All donors qualified as healthy HIV-negative adults and had experienced no recent acute infections or vaccinations. Sorted-subset replicate PCR reactions contained around 220 ng DNA, corresponding to about 30,000 T cell genomes. Profiling relied on immunoSEQ multiplex PCR, and the TCRdb table lists in-frame clones only, not all of them. The repertoire holds about 2.1 million clones, under 95% seen once, with over 1.5% in the top ten. Study outcomes and limitations: Sorted-subset samples were not fully sequenced, rarefaction indicated.

The chain uses TRBV27 and TRBJ2-3; D ambiguous. The material sequenced was naive CD8+ T cells from PBMCs. This receptor was taken from a man aged 18-30 years in good health. Some clones in this sample may be carry-over from other donors' samples. CDR3 nucleotides: TGTGCCAGCAGTTCCCTGAAGTCAGATACGCAGTATTTT. This translates into CASSSLKSDTQYF.